Reported below is one T cell receptor beta chain. Antigen unknown. The data are from a study of T cell repertoires in cytomegalovirus infection. Study at large: Indicated by public TCR beta signatures were CMV infection and matching HLA type.

In TCRdb, the reads were re-called with MiXCR into one record per CDR3 protein. Among 450,000 to 550,000 distinct CDR3 sequences listed, about 17% were seen once. Overall study findings and caveats: Summed frequency of shared TCR beta families picked out CMV carriers who also had the relevant HLA.

The receptor was derived from a human donor in good health (CMV status not recorded). Some clones in this sample may be carry-over from other donors' samples. The sample consisted of CD8+ T cells from PBMCs.

The CDR3, as DNA: TGTGCCAGCAGCGTTGGAGGGGGCGGTTACGAGCAGTACTTC. Its translation is CASSVGGGGYEQYF. This chain connects TRBV9 to TRBJ2-7; D possibly corresponds to TRBD1 (7 bases). CDR1 and CDR2 (germline): SGDLS, YYNGEE. The CDR3 is 14 amino acids. V lost 2 bases and J lost 4, with 13 bases in between.